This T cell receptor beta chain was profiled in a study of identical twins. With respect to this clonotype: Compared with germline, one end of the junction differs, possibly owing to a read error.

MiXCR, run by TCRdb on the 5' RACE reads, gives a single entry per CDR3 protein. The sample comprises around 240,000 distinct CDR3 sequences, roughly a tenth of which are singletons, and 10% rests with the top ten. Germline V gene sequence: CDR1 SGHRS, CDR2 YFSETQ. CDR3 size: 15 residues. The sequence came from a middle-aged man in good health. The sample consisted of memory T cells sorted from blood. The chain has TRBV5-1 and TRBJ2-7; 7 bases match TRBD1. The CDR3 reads CASSFGQVSSSEQYF. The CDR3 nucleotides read TGCGCCAGCAGCTTCGGACAGGTTAGCTCCTCCGAGCAGTACTTC.